The present T cell receptor beta chain was sequenced within a study of blood T cell repertoires in COVID-19. Looking at the study overall: The analysed material was cDNA or gDNA that came from T cells, B-cell-depleted T cells, or PBMCs.

V gave up 7 bases and J gave up 1 base, with 10 bases separating them. Per the germline V gene, CDR1 is SEHNR and CDR2 is FQNEAQ (reference sequence). The CDR3 runs to 13 residues. Profiling relied on immunoSEQ multiplex PCR, and the TCRdb table lists in-frame clones only, not all of them. The data hold some 240,000 clones, with about 80% observed a single time. Donors were grouped by their self-reported clinical history. This sequence joins TRBV7-9 and TRBJ1-1, with D possibly TRBD1 on 5 matching bases. The TCR originated in a man aged 25 to 40 with acute COVID-19. Sequenced sample: PBMCs or T cells enriched from blood (not recorded which). This CDR3 is CASNLGGNTEAFF. CDR3 in DNA: TGTGCCAGCAACCTGGGGGGGAACACTGAAGCTTTCTTT.